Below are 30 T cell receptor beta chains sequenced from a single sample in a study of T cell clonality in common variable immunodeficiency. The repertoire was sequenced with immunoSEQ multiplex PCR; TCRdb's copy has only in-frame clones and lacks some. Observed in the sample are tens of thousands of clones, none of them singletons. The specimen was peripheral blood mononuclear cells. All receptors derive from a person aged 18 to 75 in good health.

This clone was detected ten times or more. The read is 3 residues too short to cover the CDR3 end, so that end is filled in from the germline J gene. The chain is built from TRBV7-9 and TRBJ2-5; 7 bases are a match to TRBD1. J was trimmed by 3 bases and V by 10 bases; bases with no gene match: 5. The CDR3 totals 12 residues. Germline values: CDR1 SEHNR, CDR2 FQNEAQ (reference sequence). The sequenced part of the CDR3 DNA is TGTGCCACCGTCGACAGGGAAGAGACC. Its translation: CATVDREET. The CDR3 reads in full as CATVDREETQYF.

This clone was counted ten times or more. CDR3 DNA (partial): TGTGCCTGGAGATCAGGAGAGACC. Amino acid sequence: CAWRSGET. The full CDR3 reads CAWRSGETQYF. This sequence joins TRBV30 and TRBJ2-5; no reliable D call. With the read ending 3 residues before the CDR3 end, the germline J gene is used to fill in that end. This CDR3 has 11 amino acids. Germline V gene lookup returns CDR1 GTSNPN and CDR2 SVGIG (reference sequence). Deletions cut 3 bases from V and 4 bases from J, with 6 bases between. Filled out from reference TRBV30 and TRBJ2-5, the complete variable domain reads SQTIHQWPATLVQPVGSPLSLECTVEGTSNPNLYWYRQAAGRGLQLLFYSVGIGQISSEVPQNLSASRPQDRQFILSSKKLLLSDSGFYLCAWRSGETQYFGPGTRLLVL.

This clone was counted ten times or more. The part of the CDR3 DNA that was read is TGCAGTGCTAATAGCGGGAGGGCG. It is translated as CSANSGRA. The whole CDR3 sequence reads CSANSGRAQYF. The chain joins TRBV20-1 to TRBJ2-3, with TRBD2 matching over 11 bases. Read sequence stops 3 residues before the CDR3 end, and the germline J gene provides the missing end. Per germline, CDR1 DFQATT and CDR2 SNEGSKA (reference sequence). This CDR3 is 11 amino acids long.

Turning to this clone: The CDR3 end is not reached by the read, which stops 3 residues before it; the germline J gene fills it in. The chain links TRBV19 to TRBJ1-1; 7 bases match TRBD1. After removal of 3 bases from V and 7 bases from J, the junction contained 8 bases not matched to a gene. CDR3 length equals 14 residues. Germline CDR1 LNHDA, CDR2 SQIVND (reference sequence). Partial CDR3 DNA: TGTGCCAGTAGTATCCCCGGGACAGCGATTGAA. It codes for CASSIPGTAIE. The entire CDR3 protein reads CASSIPGTAIEAFF.

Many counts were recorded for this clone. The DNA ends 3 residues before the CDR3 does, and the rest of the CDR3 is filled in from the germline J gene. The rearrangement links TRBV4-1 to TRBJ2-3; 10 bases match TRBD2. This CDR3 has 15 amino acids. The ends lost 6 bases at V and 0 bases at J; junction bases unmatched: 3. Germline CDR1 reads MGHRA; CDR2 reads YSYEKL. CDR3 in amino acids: CASSILAGSTDTQYF. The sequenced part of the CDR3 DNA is TGCGCCAGCAGTATACTAGCGGGAAGCACAGATACG.

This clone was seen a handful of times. CDR3 in amino acids: CASSIQGARGYTF. The DNA read from the CDR3 is TGTGCCAGTAGTATTCAAGGGGCGCGAGGC. This chain connects TRBV19 to TRBJ1-2, with a weak D call TRBD1 (5 bases). The CDR3 end lies 3 residues beyond the end of the read and is filled in from the germline J gene. Germline V gene data show CDR1 as LNHDA and CDR2 as SQIVND (reference sequence). The CDR3 extends over 13 amino acids.

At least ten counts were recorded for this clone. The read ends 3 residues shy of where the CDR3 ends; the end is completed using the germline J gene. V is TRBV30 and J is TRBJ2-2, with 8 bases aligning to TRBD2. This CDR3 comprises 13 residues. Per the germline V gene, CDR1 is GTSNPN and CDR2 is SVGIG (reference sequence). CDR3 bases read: TGTGCCTGGAACCACGGGGGGGATGAAAAG. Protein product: CAWNHGGDEK. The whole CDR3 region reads CAWNHGGDEKLFF.

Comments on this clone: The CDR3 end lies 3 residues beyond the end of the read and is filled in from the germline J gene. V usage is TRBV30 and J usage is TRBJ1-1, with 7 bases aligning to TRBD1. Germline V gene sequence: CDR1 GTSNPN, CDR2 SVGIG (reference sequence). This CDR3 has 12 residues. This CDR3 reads CAWRRTGPGAFF. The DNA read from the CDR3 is TGTGCCTGGAGGCGGACAGGCCCGGGG.

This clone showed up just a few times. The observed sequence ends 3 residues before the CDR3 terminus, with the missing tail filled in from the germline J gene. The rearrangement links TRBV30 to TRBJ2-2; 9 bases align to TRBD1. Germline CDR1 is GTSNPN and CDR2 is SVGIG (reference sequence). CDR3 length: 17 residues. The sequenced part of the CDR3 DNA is TGTGCCTGGAGTGAAGGCTTGGGACAGGGCTTTCGATCACCG. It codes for CAWSEGLGQGFRSP. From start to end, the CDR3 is CAWSEGLGQGFRSPLFF.

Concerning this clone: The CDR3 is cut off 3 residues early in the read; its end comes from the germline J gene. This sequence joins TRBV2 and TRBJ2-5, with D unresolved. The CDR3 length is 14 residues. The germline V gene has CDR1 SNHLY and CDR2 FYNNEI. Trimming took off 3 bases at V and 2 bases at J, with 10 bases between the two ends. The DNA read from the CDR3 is TGTGCCAGCAGTGAGCGAGCTTTACAAGAGACC. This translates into CASSERALQET. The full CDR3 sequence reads CASSERALQETQYF.

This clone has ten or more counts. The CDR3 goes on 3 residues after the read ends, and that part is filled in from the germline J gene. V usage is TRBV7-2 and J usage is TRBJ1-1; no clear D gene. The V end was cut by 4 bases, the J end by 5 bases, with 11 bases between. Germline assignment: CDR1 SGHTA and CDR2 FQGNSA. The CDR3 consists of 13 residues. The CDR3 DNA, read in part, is TGTGCCAGCAGCTCCCAGTTAACAACTGAA. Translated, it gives CASSSQLTTE. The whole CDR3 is CASSSQLTTEAFF.

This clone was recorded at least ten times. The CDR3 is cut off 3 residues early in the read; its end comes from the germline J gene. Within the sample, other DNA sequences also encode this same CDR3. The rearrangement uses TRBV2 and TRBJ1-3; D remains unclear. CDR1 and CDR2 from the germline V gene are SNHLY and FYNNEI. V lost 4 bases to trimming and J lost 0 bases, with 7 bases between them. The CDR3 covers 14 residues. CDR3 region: CASSAAGSGNTIYF. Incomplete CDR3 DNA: TGTGCCAGCAGTGCCGCGGGCTCTGGAAACACC.

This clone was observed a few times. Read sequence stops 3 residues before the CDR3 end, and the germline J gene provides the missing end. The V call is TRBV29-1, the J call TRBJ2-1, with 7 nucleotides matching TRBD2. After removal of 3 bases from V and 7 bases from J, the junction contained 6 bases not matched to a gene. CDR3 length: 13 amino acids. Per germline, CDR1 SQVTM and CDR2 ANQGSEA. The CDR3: CSVDGLVFNEQFF. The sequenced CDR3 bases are TGCAGCGTTGACGGACTAGTCTTTAATGAG.

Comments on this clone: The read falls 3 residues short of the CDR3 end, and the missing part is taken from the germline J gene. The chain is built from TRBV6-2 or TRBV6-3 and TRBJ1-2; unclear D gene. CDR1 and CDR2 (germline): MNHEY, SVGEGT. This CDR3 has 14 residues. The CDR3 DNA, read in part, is TGTGCCAGCAGTAGGACTCGCATCGGAGATACC. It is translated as CASSRTRIGDT. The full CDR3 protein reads CASSRTRIGDTYTF.

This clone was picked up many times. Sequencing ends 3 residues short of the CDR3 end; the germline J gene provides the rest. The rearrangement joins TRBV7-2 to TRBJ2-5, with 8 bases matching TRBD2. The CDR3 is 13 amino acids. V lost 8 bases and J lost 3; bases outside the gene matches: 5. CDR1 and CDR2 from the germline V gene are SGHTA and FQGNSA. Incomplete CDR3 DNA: TGTGCCAGCGTTTCGGGAGGGGAAGAGACC. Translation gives CASVSGGEET. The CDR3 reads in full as CASVSGGEETQYF.

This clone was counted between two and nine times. The part of the CDR3 DNA that was read is TGTGCCAGCAGCTTCCCAAGGAGGGGAATCTACGAC. Amino acids: CASSFPRRGIYD. The entire CDR3 is CASSFPRRGIYDYTF. This sequence joins TRBV7-2 and TRBJ1-2; a weak D match, TRBD1 (5 bases). The read falls 3 residues short of the CDR3 end, and the missing part is taken from the germline J gene. Germline CDR1 reads SGHTA; CDR2 reads FQGNSA. The CDR3 sequence is 15 residues long.

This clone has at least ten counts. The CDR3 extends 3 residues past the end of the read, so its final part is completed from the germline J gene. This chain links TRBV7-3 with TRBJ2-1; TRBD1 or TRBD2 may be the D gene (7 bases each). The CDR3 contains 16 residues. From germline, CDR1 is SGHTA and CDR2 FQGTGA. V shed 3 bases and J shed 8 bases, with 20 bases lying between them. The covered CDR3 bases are TGTGCCAGCAGCTTGGGAGGGGGCGGACGGCGAGATGAG. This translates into CASSLGGGGRRDE. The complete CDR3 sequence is CASSLGGGGRRDEQFF.

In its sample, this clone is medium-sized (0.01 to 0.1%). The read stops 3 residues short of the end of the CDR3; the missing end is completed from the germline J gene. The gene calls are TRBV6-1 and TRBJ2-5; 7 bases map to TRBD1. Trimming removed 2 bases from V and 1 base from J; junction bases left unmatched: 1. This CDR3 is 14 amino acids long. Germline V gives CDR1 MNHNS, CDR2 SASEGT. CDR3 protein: CASSEKGAQETQYF. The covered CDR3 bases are TGTGCCAGCAGTGAAAAGGGGGCCCAAGAGACC.

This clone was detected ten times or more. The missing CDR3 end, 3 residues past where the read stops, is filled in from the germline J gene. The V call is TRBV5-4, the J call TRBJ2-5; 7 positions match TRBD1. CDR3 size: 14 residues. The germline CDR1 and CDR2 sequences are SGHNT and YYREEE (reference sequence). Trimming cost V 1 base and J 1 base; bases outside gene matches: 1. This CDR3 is CASSLRTGQETQYF. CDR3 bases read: TGTGCCAGCAGCTTGAGGACAGGCCAAGAGACC.

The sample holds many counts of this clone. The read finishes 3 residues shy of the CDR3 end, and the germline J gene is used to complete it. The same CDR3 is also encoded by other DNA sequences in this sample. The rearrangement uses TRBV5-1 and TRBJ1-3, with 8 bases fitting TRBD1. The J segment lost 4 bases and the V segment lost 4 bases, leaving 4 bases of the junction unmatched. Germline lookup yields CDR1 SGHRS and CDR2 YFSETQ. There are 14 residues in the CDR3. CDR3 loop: CASSTRTGGNTIYF. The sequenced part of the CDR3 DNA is TGCGCCAGCAGCACACGGACAGGGGGAAACACC.

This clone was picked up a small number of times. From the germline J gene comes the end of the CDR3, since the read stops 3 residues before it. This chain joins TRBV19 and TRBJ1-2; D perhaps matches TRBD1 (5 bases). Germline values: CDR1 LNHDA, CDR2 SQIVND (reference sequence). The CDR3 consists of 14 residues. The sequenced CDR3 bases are TGTGCCAGTAGCCATAGCGGGACCTCCTACGAC. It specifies CASSHSGTSYD. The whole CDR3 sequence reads CASSHSGTSYDYTF.

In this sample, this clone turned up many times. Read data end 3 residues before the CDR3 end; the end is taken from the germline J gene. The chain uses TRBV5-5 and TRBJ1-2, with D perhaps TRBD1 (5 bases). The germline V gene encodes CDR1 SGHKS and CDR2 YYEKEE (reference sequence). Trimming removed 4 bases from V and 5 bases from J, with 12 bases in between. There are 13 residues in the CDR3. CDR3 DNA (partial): TGTGCCAGCAGCCTCGACAGTGGGTATGGC. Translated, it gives CASSLDSGYG. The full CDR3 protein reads CASSLDSGYGYTF.

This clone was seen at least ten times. CDR3 sequence reads: CASSLGTGALNTEAFF. CDR3 DNA (partial): TGTGCCAGCAGCTTAGGGACAGGGGCTCTTAACACTGAA. V is TRBV7-6 and J is TRBJ1-1; 9 bases match TRBD1. The read ends 3 residues early relative to the CDR3; the germline J gene fills the gap. The V gene's germline CDR1 is SGHVS and CDR2 FNYEAQ. Losses at the gene ends were 1 base for V and 2 bases for J; bases not matched to a gene: 5. The CDR3 consists of 16 residues.

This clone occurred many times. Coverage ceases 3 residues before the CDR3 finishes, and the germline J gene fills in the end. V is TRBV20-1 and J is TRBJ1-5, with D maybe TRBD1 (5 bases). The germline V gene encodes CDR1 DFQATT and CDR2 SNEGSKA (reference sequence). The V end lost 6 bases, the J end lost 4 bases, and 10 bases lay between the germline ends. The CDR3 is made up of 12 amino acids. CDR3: CSAGVGNQPQHF. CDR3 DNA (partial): TGCAGTGCAGGGGTGGGGAATCAGCCC.

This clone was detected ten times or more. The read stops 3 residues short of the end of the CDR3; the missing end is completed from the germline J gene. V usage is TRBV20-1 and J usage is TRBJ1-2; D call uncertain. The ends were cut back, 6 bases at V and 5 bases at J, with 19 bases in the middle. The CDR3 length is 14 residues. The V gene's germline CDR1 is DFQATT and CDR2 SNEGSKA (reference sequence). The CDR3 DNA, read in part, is TGCAGTGCCGGCGGTATCCCTCCCCTTTATGGC. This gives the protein CSAGGIPPLYG. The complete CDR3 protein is CSAGGIPPLYGYTF.

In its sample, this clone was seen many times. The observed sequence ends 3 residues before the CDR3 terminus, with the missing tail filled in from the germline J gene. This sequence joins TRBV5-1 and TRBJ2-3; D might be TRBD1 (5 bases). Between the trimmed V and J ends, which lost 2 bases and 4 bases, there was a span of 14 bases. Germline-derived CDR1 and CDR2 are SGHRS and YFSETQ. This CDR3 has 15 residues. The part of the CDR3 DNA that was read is TGCGCCAGCAGCTTATTGACAGCTTTCGCAGATACG. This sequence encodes CASSLLTAFADT. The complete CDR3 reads CASSLLTAFADTQYF.

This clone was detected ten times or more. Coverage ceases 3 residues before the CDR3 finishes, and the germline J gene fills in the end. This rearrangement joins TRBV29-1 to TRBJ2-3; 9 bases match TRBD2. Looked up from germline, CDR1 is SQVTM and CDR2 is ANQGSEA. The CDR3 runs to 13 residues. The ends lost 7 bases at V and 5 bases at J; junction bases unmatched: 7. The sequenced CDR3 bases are TGCAGCGCCGGGACTAGCCTCCTAGATACG. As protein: CSAGTSLLDT. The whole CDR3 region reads CSAGTSLLDTQYF.

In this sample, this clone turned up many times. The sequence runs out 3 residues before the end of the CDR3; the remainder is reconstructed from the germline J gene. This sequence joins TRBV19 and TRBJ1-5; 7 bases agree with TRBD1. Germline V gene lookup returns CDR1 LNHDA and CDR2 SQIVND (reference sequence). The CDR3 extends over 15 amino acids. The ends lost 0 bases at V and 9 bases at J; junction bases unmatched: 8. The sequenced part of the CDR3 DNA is TGTGCCAGTAGTATAGAGCCGCCCGGGGACAGGCCC. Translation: CASSIEPPGDRP. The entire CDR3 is CASSIEPPGDRPQHF.

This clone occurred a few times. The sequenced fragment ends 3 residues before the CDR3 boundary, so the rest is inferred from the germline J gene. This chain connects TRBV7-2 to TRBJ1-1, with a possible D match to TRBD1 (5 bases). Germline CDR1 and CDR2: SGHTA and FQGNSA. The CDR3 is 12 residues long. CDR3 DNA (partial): TGTGCCAGCAGCTTAGGTCTGGGGCGT. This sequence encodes CASSLGLGR. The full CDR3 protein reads CASSLGLGRAFF.

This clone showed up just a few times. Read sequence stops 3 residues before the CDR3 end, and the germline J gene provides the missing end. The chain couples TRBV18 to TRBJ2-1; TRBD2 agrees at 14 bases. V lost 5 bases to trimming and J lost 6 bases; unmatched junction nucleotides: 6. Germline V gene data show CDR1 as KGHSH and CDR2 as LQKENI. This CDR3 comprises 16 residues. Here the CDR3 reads CASSSQGLAGGNEQFF. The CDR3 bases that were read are TGTGCCAGCTCATCTCAAGGACTAGCGGGGGGCAATGAG.